One and the same sample provided the 23 T cell receptor beta chains below, sequenced in a study of T cell responses to AZD1222 COVID-19 vaccine (dated by TCRdb to the early 2020s). This sample's time point label indicates: baseline before first vaccination. The library was produced with the immunoSEQ multiplex PCR assay. TCRdb mirrors the immuneACCESS table, restricted to in-frame sequences. Some clones are absent from its copies; in checked studies, under half trace to an unresolved V gene, and the reason for the others is unknown. Within this sample are approximately 150,000 clones, with 87% of them counted one time only. Together, the top ten hold about 2.8% of the sample. The sample was peripheral blood, taken on day 0 of AZD1222 vaccination. The receptor source for this set is an adult in good health.

The chain links TRBV30 to TRBJ1-1; no firm D call. Germline V gene data show CDR1 as GTSNPN and CDR2 as SVGIG (reference sequence). This CDR3 spans 14 amino acids. The V and J ends lost 2 bases and 5 bases respectively, with 15 bases between them. CDR3 protein: CAWSFGSKRTEAFF. The CDR3 DNA sequence: TGTGCCTGGAGTTTTGGGTCTAAAAGAACTGAAGCTTTCTTT. The entire variable domain, with the rest obtained from reference TRBV30 and TRBJ1-1, is as follows: SQTIHQWPATLVQPVGSPLSLECTVEGTSNPNLYWYRQAAGRGLQLLFYSVGIGQISSEVPQNLSASRPQDRQFILSSKKLLLSDSGFYLCAWSFGSKRTEAFFGQGTRLTVV.

The V gene is TRBV5-6, the J gene TRBJ2-3; 9 bases line up with TRBD2. Germline V gene data show CDR1 as SGHDT and CDR2 as YYEEEE. CDR3 length: 17 residues. V lost 7 bases, J lost 4 bases, and 16 bases stayed unmatched. The CDR3 loop is CASCLAASGIRSDTQYF. The DNA for the CDR3 is TGTGCCAGCTGCCTTGCAGCTAGCGGGATTAGGTCAGATACGCAGTATTTT.

V is TRBV15 and J is TRBJ1-1, with 11 bases that match TRBD1. V lost 6 bases and J lost 8; bases outside the gene matches: 8. The CDR3 runs to 14 residues. Germline values: CDR1 LNHNV, CDR2 YYDKDF (reference sequence). Here the CDR3 reads CATRRRTGGSEAFF. In nucleotides, the CDR3 is TGTGCCACCAGAAGGAGGACAGGGGGCAGCGAAGCTTTCTTT. Together with reference TRBV15 and TRBJ1-1, the CDR3 gives the full variable domain: DAMVIQNPRYQVTQFGKPVTLSCSQTLNHNVMYWYQQKSSQAPKLLFHYYDKDFNNEADTPDNFQSRRPNTSFCFLDIRSPGLGDTAMYLCATRRRTGGSEAFFGQGTRLTVV.

V and J are TRBV5-6 and TRBJ1-5; D unresolved. Germline loops: CDR1 SGHDT, CDR2 YYEEEE. Deletions cut 2 bases from V and 5 bases from J, with 11 bases between. The CDR3 length is 14 residues. In DNA form, the CDR3 reads TGTGCCAGCAGCTTAGGCGTGGATGATCAGCCCCAGCATTTT. Translating gives CASSLGVDDQPQHF.

This clone appeared once. The chain has TRBV5-4 and TRBJ2-3; unclear D gene. Germline CDR1 reads SGHNT; CDR2 reads YYREEE (reference sequence). The CDR3 covers 13 residues. The germline V and J ends were trimmed by 6 bases and 2 bases, with 10 bases remaining between them. CDR3 protein: CASTPRNTDTQYF. The CDR3 DNA reads as TGTGCCAGCACCCCCCGTAACACAGATACGCAGTATTTT.

The chain carries TRBV2 and TRBJ2-7, with 8 bases lining up with TRBD1. Germline trimming cut 4 bases from V and 6 bases from J; bases unmatched to any gene: 11. The CDR3 spans 15 residues. CDR1 and CDR2 from the germline V gene are SNHLY and FYNNEI. As DNA, the CDR3 is TGTGCCAGCAGTGGCTCGGGGACAGGAGGCCTCGAGCAGTACTTC. It is translated as CASSGSGTGGLEQYF.

The rearrangement links TRBV7-7 to TRBJ2-2, with D hard to call. Trimming removed 1 base from V and 0 bases from J, with 12 bases in between. CDR1 and CDR2 (germline): SSHAT, FNYEAQ (reference sequence). This CDR3 is built from 17 residues. Here the CDR3 reads CASSLGGGNTNTGELFF. The CDR3 bases are TGTGCCAGCAGCTTAGGTGGTGGAAATACGAACACCGGGGAGCTGTTTTTT. Drawing the rest from reference TRBV7-7 and TRBJ2-2, the complete variable domain is GAGVSQSPRYKVTKRGQDVTLRCDPISSHATLYWYQQALGQGPEFLTYFNYEAQPDKSGLPSDRFSAERPEGSISTLTIQRTEQRDSAMYRCASSLGGGNTNTGELFFGEGSRLTVL.

This sequence joins TRBV20-1 and TRBJ1-1, with D perhaps matching TRBD1 (6 bases). V lost 3 bases, J lost 0 bases, and 11 bases lay in between. The CDR3 runs to 14 residues. Germline V lookup: CDR1 DFQATT, CDR2 SNEGSKA (reference sequence). The CDR3 bases are TGCAGTGCTAGTATCGGACAGATGAACACTGAAGCTTTCTTT. Encoded protein: CSASIGQMNTEAFF.

The V gene is TRBV19, the J gene TRBJ2-2; the match to TRBD1 covers 8 bases. V lost 6 bases and J lost 5; bases outside the gene matches: 5. Per germline, CDR1 LNHDA and CDR2 SQIVND (reference sequence). This CDR3 is built from 14 residues. The CDR3 here is CASRPGQGTGELFF. DNA of the CDR3: TGTGCCAGTAGACCCGGACAGGGTACCGGGGAGCTGTTTTTT.

This chain links TRBV14 with TRBJ1-3; D is ambiguous. V lost 0 bases and J 0 bases, leaving 9 bases between the germline ends. The CDR3 runs to 16 residues. The germline gives CDR1 SGHDN, CDR2 FVKESK. The CDR3 protein is CASSQDRENSGNTIYF. The CDR3 region has the DNA TGTGCCAGCAGCCAAGATCGGGAGAACTCTGGAAACACCATATATTTT.

The chain is built from TRBV10-2 and TRBJ2-7; possibly TRBD2 for D (6 bases). This CDR3 has 14 amino acids. Looked up from germline, CDR1 is WSHSY and CDR2 is SAAADI. Trimming took off 6 bases at V and 3 bases at J, with 15 bases between the two ends. For the CDR3, the DNA is TGCGCCAGCAGATCGGGACCGGGGGACTACGAGCAGTACTTC. This translates into CASRSGPGDYEQYF.

The genes are TRBV4-2 and TRBJ1-5; 8 bases line up with TRBD1. The CDR3 totals 15 residues. Trimming took 4 bases from V and 5 from J; bases not matched to a gene: 7. Germline V gene sequence: CDR1 LGHNA, CDR2 YNFKEQ. The CDR3 coding sequence is TGTGCCAGCAGCCCCGGACAGGGAGGCGATCAGCCCCAGCATTTT. It codes for CASSPGQGGDQPQHF.

The chain uses TRBV9 and TRBJ1-5; D remains unclear. CDR1 and CDR2 from the germline V gene are SGDLS and YYNGEE. Trimming removed 3 bases from V and 0 bases from J, with 10 bases in between. The CDR3 loop spans 15 amino acids. As DNA, the CDR3 is TGTGCCAGCAGCGAGGGCGGGTATAGCAATCAGCCCCAGCATTTT. Its translation is CASSEGGYSNQPQHF. The variable domain in full, with the rest retrieved from reference TRBV9 and TRBJ1-5, is DSGVTQTPKHLITATGQRVTLRCSPRSGDLSVYWYQQSLDQGLQFLIQYYNGEERAKGNILERFSAQQFPDLHSELNLSSLELGDSALYFCASSEGGYSNQPQHFGDGTRLSIL.

The chain is built from TRBV18 and TRBJ2-7; no definite D call. CDR3 length: 16 residues. Germline loops: CDR1 KGHSH, CDR2 LQKENI. V was pared by 2 bases and J by 5 bases, with 19 bases between. CDR3 sequence (DNA): TGTGCCAGCTCACCAATAGGACCCCCATCGGTCCACGAGCAGTACTTC. It specifies CASSPIGPPSVHEQYF.

The gene calls are TRBV6-5 and TRBJ2-1, with D tentatively TRBD2 (5 bases). V lost 2 bases, J lost 6 bases, and 11 bases lay in between. Germline V gene data show CDR1 as MNHEY and CDR2 as SVGAGI. CDR3 length: 14 amino acids. CDR3: CASSYGEPGNEQFF. The CDR3 coding sequence is TGTGCCAGCAGTTACGGGGAGCCGGGCAATGAGCAGTTCTTC.

This clone came up a few times. The rearrangement links TRBV28 to TRBJ1-6, with 7 bases identical to TRBD1. With V trimmed by 2 bases and J by 9 bases, 7 bases remained unmatched. Germline V CDR1 and CDR2: MDHEN, SYDVKM. CDR3 length: 15 amino acids. The CDR3 DNA follows: TGTGCCAGCAGTTTACGGACAGGTTCGGGTTCACCCCTCCACTTT. This encodes CASSLRTGSGSPLHF. The variable domain in full, with the rest retrieved from reference TRBV28 and TRBJ1-6, is DVKVTQSSRYLVKRTGEKVFLECVQDMDHENMFWYRQDPGLGLRLIYFSYDVKMKEKGDIPEGYSVSREKKERFSLILESASTNQTSMYLCASSLRTGSGSPLHFGNGTRLTVT.

This chain links TRBV3-1 (or the pseudogene TRBV3-2) with TRBJ1-6, with 7 bases identical to TRBD1. V shed 1 base and J 9 bases; nucleotides not matched to a gene: 6. This CDR3 is built from 15 residues. Germline V lookup: CDR1 LGHDT, CDR2 YNNKEL (reference sequence). CDR3 protein: CASSQVSRGSSPLHF. The CDR3 DNA reads TGTGCCAGCAGCCAAGTATCCAGGGGGAGTTCACCCCTCCACTTT.

The CDR3 DNA reads as TGTGCCAGCAGCCAAGGATCTAGCGGGATTTGGAGCAATGAGCAGTTCTTC. It yields the protein CASSQGSSGIWSNEQFF. This sequence joins TRBV4-2 and TRBJ2-1; the match to TRBD2 covers 9 bases. V shed 1 base and J 6 bases; nucleotides not matched to a gene: 10. This CDR3 has 17 residues. Looked up from germline, CDR1 is LGHNA and CDR2 is YNFKEQ.

This sequence joins TRBV3-1 (or the pseudogene TRBV3-2) and TRBJ2-7; D might be TRBD2 (6 bases). This CDR3 is built from 24 residues. Trimming pared 2 bases from V and 2 bases from J, leaving 40 bases between. CDR1 is LGHDT and CDR2 is YNNKEL in the germline V gene (reference sequence). DNA of the CDR3: TGTGCCAGCAGCCAACGTGATGGAGTAGATATGCGGGATCTGCAGGCGTACACGACCTACGAGCAGTACTTC. Residues: CASSQRDGVDMRDLQAYTTYEQYF.

V is TRBV9 and J is TRBJ2-7; unclear D gene. V lost 1 base to trimming and J lost 0 bases, with 11 bases between them. This CDR3 comprises 15 residues. Germline V gene data show CDR1 as SGDLS and CDR2 as YYNGEE. Here the CDR3 reads CASSVSTGISYEQYF. CDR3 coding DNA: TGTGCCAGCAGCGTAAGTACGGGCATCTCCTACGAGCAGTACTTC.

This chain joins TRBV28 and TRBJ2-5, with 10 bases matching TRBD2. Germline V CDR1 and CDR2: MDHEN, SYDVKM. V trimming: 7 bases; J trimming: 5 bases; junction bases outside the gene matches: 1. CDR3 length: 12 amino acids. The CDR3: CASNSGRETQYF. Here the CDR3 DNA reads TGTGCCAGCAATAGCGGGAGGGAGACCCAGTACTTC.

The table lists this clone with a few counts. V usage is TRBV15 and J usage is TRBJ1-4, with 11 bases matching TRBD1. CDR3 length: 17 residues. V trimming: 2 bases; J trimming: 4 bases; junction bases outside the gene matches: 6. Looked up from germline, CDR1 is LNHNV and CDR2 is YYDKDF (reference sequence). The CDR3 region has the DNA TGTGCCACCAGCAGATCCGGGACAGGGGGTATTAATGAAAAACTGTTTTTT. Encoded protein: CATSRSGTGGINEKLFF.

The chain links TRBV7-3 to TRBJ2-6; 10 bases agree with TRBD1. CDR3 length: 13 amino acids. Germline assignment: CDR1 SGHTA and CDR2 FQGTGA. The ends lost 5 bases at V and 10 bases at J; junction bases unmatched: 2. The CDR3 loop is CASSRGQGNVLTF. CDR3 DNA: TGTGCCAGCAGCCGGGGACAGGGGAACGTCCTGACTTTC. The complete variable domain, with remaining parts taken from reference TRBV7-3 and TRBJ2-6, reads GAGVSQTPSNKVTEKGKYVELRCDPISGHTALYWYRQSLGQGPEFLIYFQGTGAADDSGLPNDRFFAVRPEGSVSTLKIQRTERGDSAVYLCASSRGQGNVLTFGAGSRLTVL.